This T cell receptor beta chain was sequenced for a study of blood T cell repertoires in COVID-19. For the study at large: Specimens from acute and convalescent COVID-19 originated in the United States, Italy and Spain. Nucleic acid was either cDNA or gDNA, and it came from T cells, B-cell-depleted T cells, or PBMCs.

Methods used by the authors: It was from reference gene primer amplification that nucleated cell counts were estimated. The data were produced by immunoSEQ multiplex PCR, yet TCRdb's version contains in-frame clones alone and is incomplete. V and J calls and clone size follow that table, whereas D and trimming were derived from the DNA. The table lists roughly 100,000 clones, about 90% of them singletons. Germline-derived CDR1 and CDR2 are SGHDN and FVKESK. Trimming removed 4 bases from V and 0 bases from J, with 9 bases in between. CDR3 length: 14 residues. This clone came up once. The sequence derives from a human donor in a cohort sampled during active COVID-19. V and J are TRBV14 and TRBJ1-1, with D tentatively TRBD1 (6 bases). The material sequenced was peripheral blood. CDR3 protein: CASSLTGMNTEAFF. The DNA for the CDR3 is TGTGCCAGCAGCCTTACAGGGATGAACACTGAAGCTTTCTTT.